The 17 T cell receptor beta chains below come from one sample, sequenced in a study of blood T cell repertoires in COVID-19. Using immunoSEQ multiplex PCR, the repertoire was profiled, and TCRdb retains in-frame clones only, with some absent. The sample records 200,000 to 250,000 clones, about 86% being singletons. Material for sequencing was PBMCs or T cells enriched from blood (not recorded which). These receptor sequences come from a woman aged 40 to 50 with acute COVID-19.

V usage is TRBV7-9 and J usage is TRBJ2-3; 12 nucleotides match TRBD2. Germline V gene data show CDR1 as SEHNR and CDR2 as FQNEAQ (reference sequence). The CDR3 extends over 15 amino acids. With V trimmed by 5 bases and J by 3 bases, 3 bases remained unmatched. CDR3 sequence reads: CASSRGTSGTDTQYF. CDR3 DNA: TGTGCCAGCAGCCGTGGGACTAGCGGGACAGATACGCAGTATTTT.

V gene TRBV11-3 combines with J gene TRBJ2-7, with 11 bases that match TRBD1. The CDR3 totals 20 residues. The germline V gene encodes CDR1 SGHNT and CDR2 YENEEA. The trim removed 1 base at V and 0 bases at J, leaving 14 bases unmatched. Written as DNA, the CDR3 is TGTGCCAGCAGCTTAGGTTCGGACGGGACAGGGGGGGAGAGCTCCTACGAGCAGTACTTC. It specifies CASSLGSDGTGGESSYEQYF.

This rearrangement joins TRBV12-3 or TRBV12-4 to TRBJ1-1; D possibly corresponds to TRBD1 (6 bases). V lost 2 bases to trimming and J lost 10 bases, with 14 bases between them. CDR3 length: 13 residues. DNA for the CDR3: TGTGCCAGCAGTTTATCCAGGGGCAGTACAGCTTTCTTT. It is translated as CASSLSRGSTAFF.

Here the CDR3 DNA reads TGTGCCAGCTCACCCTCGGGTTCCCAAGAGACCCAGTACTTC. This encodes CASSPSGSQETQYF. V usage is TRBV18 and J usage is TRBJ2-5; D is uncertain. The CDR3 is 14 residues long. Germline CDR1 and CDR2: KGHSH and LQKENI. V was trimmed by 3 bases and J by 1 base, leaving 9 bases between them. The full variable domain, its missing parts supplied by reference TRBV18 and TRBJ2-5, is NAGVMQNPRHLVRRRGQEARLRCSPMKGHSHVYWYRQLPEEGLKFMVYLQKENIIDESGMPKERFSAEFPKEGPSILRIQQVVRGDSAAYFCASSPSGSQETQYFGPGTRLLVL.

The CDR3 region is CASSPESPELETQYF. As DNA, the CDR3 is TGTGCCAGCAGCCCAGAATCTCCGGAGCTGGAGACCCAGTACTTC. V is TRBV7-6 and J is TRBJ2-5; D uncertain. Germline CDR1 reads SGHVS; CDR2 reads FNYEAQ. There are 15 residues in the CDR3. The V end lost 5 bases, the J end lost 5 bases, and 18 bases lay between the germline ends.

This clone showed up just once. The J gene is TRBJ1-2, the V gene TRBV30, with 9 bases lining up with TRBD1. The CDR3 is 14 residues long. The germline gives CDR1 GTSNPN, CDR2 SVGIG (reference sequence). The V gene end was trimmed by 3 bases and the J gene end by 5 bases; junction bases not matched to a gene: 7. Written as DNA, the CDR3 is TGTGCCTGGAGATCGGGACAGGGAGCTTATGGCTACACCTTC. As protein: CAWRSGQGAYGYTF.

The rearrangement links TRBV10-2 to TRBJ2-5; no firm D call. Trimming left V 10 bases short and J 5 bases short, with 23 bases between. The CDR3 has 15 amino acids. In germline, CDR1 is WSHSY, CDR2 SAAADI. The DNA for the CDR3 is TGCGCCACCTGGTCAGAGGTCAAACCGGAGGAGACCCAGTACTTC. Encoded protein: CATWSEVKPEETQYF.

V usage is TRBV4-1 and J usage is TRBJ2-6; a weak D match, TRBD2 (5 bases). V lost 1 base and J lost 2, with 6 bases in between. The CDR3 runs 15 residues. Germline V gene lookup returns CDR1 MGHRA and CDR2 YSYEKL. Here the CDR3 DNA reads TGCGCCAGCAGCCAAGCCGGGACTGGGGCCAACGTCCTGACTTTC. The encoded protein is CASSQAGTGANVLTF.

The count of this clone is one. The chain has TRBV2 and TRBJ1-6; 8 nucleotides match TRBD1. V lost 7 bases and J lost 9; bases outside the gene matches: 8. The CDR3 extends over 14 amino acids. Germline V gives CDR1 SNHLY, CDR2 FYNNEI. The CDR3 sequence is CASKGQGGGSPLHF. The CDR3 bases are TGTGCCAGCAAAGGACAGGGCGGGGGTTCACCCCTCCACTTT.

This chain uses TRBV6-6 with TRBJ2-1, with D possibly matching TRBD1 (6 bases). Germline CDR1 reads MNHNY; CDR2 reads SVGAGI (reference sequence). V gave up 1 base and J gave up 8 bases, with 15 bases separating them. This CDR3 has 15 amino acids. CDR3 protein: CASSYLGGRGDEQFF. The CDR3 DNA sequence: TGTGCCAGCAGTTACTTAGGGGGAAGGGGCGATGAGCAGTTCTTC.

J is TRBJ1-2 and V is TRBV11-2; D uncertain. This CDR3 has 15 amino acids. V was clipped by 3 bases and J by 0 bases, with 11 bases between them. CDR1 SGHAT and CDR2 FQNNGV come from the germline V gene. CDR3 coding DNA: TGTGCCAGCAGCTTCTCGAGTGCCCCTAACTATGGCTACACCTTC. As protein: CASSFSSAPNYGYTF.

The chain recombines TRBV27 with TRBJ1-2, with D tentatively TRBD1 (5 bases). V lost 5 bases to trimming and J lost 4 bases, with 14 bases between them. The length of the CDR3 is 14 residues. CDR1 is MNHEY and CDR2 is SMNVEV in the germline V gene (reference sequence). The CDR3 DNA sequence: TGTGCCAGCAGTAGCCGTGCAGGGATCTATGGCTACACCTTC. It specifies CASSSRAGIYGYTF.

The CDR3 loop is CASSEMVAGPQETQYF. The CDR3 bases are TGTGCCAGCAGTGAAATGGTAGCGGGCCCTCAAGAGACCCAGTACTTC. V and J are TRBV6-1 and TRBJ2-5, with 7 bases lining up with TRBD2. Germline V lookup: CDR1 MNHNS, CDR2 SASEGT. The length of the CDR3 is 16 residues. The V and J ends lost 2 bases and 2 bases, in that order; junction bases with no gene match: 8.

The genes are TRBV2 and TRBJ1-1; 8 nucleotides align to TRBD1. This CDR3 contains 14 residues. Per germline, CDR1 SNHLY and CDR2 FYNNEI. The V segment lost 6 bases and the J segment 0 bases; nucleotides outside the gene matches: 3. The chain's CDR3 is CASRQGGLNTEAFF. The CDR3, as DNA: TGTGCCAGCAGACAGGGGGGCTTGAACACTGAAGCTTTCTTT.

This chain uses TRBV11-2 with TRBJ1-2; TRBD1 matches at 10 bases. V was pared by 2 bases and J by 8 bases, with 8 bases of the junction left unmatched. The germline V gene has CDR1 SGHAT and CDR2 FQNNGV. This CDR3 comprises 15 residues. The CDR3 nucleotides are TGTGCCAGCAGCTTAAAGGGACAGGGGTTGAGGGGCTACACCTTC. Translation gives CASSLKGQGLRGYTF.

The V call is TRBV4-2, the J call TRBJ2-3; tentatively, D is TRBD1 (5 bases). The germline V and J ends were trimmed by 0 bases and 2 bases, with 18 bases remaining between them. The germline CDR1 and CDR2 sequences are LGHNA and YNFKEQ. CDR3 length equals 18 residues. CDR3 sequence (DNA): TGTGCCAGCAGCCAAGAGCCCCCAGGCAGGGCTTACACAGATACGCAGTATTTT. This codes for CASSQEPPGRAYTDTQYF.

The V gene is TRBV18, the J gene TRBJ2-7; 12 bases line up with TRBD1. Trimming cost V 2 bases and J 5 bases; bases outside gene matches: 4. Germline V CDR1 and CDR2: KGHSH, LQKENI. The CDR3 totals 15 residues. DNA for the CDR3: TGTGCCAGCTCACCAACCGGGACAGGGGGCCACGAGCAGTACTTC. Translated, it gives CASSPTGTGGHEQYF.